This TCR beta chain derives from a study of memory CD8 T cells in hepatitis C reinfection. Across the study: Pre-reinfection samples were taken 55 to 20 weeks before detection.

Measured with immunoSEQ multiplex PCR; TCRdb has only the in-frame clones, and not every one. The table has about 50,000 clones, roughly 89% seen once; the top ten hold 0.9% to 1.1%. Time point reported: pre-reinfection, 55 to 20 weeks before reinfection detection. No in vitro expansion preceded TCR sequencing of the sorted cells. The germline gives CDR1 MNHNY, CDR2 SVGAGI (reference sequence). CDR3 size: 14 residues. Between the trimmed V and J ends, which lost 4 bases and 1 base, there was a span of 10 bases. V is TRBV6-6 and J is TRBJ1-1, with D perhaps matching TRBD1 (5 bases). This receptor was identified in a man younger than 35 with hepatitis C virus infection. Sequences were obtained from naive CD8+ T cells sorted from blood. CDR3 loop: CASSSPDRNTEAFF. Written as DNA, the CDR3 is TGTGCCAGCAGTTCCCCCGACAGGAACACTGAAGCTTTCTTT.